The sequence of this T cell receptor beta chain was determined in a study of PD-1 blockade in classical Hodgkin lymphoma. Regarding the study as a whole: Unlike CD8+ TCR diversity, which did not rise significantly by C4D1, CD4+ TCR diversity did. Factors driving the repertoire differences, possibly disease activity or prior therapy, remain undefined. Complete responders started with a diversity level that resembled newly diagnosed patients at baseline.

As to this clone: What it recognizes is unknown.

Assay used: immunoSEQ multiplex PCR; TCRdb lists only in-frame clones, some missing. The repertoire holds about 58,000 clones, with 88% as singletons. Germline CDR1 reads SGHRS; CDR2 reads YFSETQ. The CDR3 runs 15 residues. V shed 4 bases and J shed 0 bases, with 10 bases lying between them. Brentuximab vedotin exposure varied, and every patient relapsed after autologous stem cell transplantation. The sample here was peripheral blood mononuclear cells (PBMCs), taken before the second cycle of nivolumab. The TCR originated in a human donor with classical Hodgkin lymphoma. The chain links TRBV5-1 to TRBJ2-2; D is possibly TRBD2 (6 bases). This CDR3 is CASSTGGANTGELFF. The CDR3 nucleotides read TGCGCCAGCAGCACCGGGGGAGCGAACACCGGGGAGCTGTTTTTT.